These 21 T cell receptor beta chains share one sample of origin, sequenced in a study of blood T cells in healthy people across ages. Together with a sample-barcoded 5' primer, a J-beta primer mix was included in a second PCR lasting 7 to 11 cycles. TCRdb itself ran the 5' RACE reads through MiXCR, one entry per CDR3 protein. The sample gives around 870,000 distinct CDR3 sequences, around 30% of which show up once; roughly 17% is in the top ten. Sequences were obtained from blood. These receptors all stem from a woman older than 75 in good health.

The J gene is TRBJ2-1, the V gene TRBV5-1; 7 bases align to TRBD2. Trimming took 4 bases from V and 6 from J; bases not matched to a gene: 10. The CDR3 runs 15 residues. The germline V gene encodes CDR1 SGHRS and CDR2 YFSETQ. The CDR3 nucleotides are TGCGCCAGCAGCGGACGGGGGGTTGAGGTCAATGAGCAGTTCTTC. It translates to CASSGRGVEVNEQFF.

The genes are TRBV6-1 and TRBJ1-1; unclear D gene. Looked up from germline, CDR1 is MNHNS and CDR2 is SASEGT. The CDR3 is 14 residues long. The V and J ends lost 3 bases and 4 bases respectively, with 12 bases between them. CDR3 sequence (DNA): TGTGCCAGCAGTGATTACTCGGGGAGCACTGAAGCTTTCTTT. Translated: CASSDYSGSTEAFF.

This clonotype was observed a few times. The chain employs TRBV20-1 and TRBJ2-7, with D possibly TRBD2 on 6 matching bases. Trimming removed 3 bases from V and 7 bases from J, with 16 bases in between. The CDR3 length is 13 residues. CDR1 is DFQATT and CDR2 is SNEGSKA in the germline V gene (reference sequence). The CDR3 reads CSASLRTINEQYF. In DNA form, the CDR3 reads TGCAGTGCTAGTCTCAGGACTATCAATGAGCAGTACTTC.

A note on this clonotype: Possible read error: a much larger clone is one base away. The CDR3 sequence: CANSSLGASLIGEQYF. The CDR3 DNA reads as TGTGCCAACAGTTCCCTCGGGGCTTCCCTAATTGGCGAGCAGTACTTC. This rearrangement joins TRBV6-2 or TRBV6-3 to TRBJ2-5; D tentatively reads TRBD1 or TRBD2 (5 bases each). The end of the DNA is better explained by TRBJ2-7, so the J call may be wrong. Germline lookup yields CDR1 MNHEY and CDR2 SVGEGT. This CDR3 comprises 16 residues.

The sample holds a few counts of this clonotype. The gene calls are TRBV11-2 and TRBJ1-4, with D maybe TRBD1 (5 bases). Germline values: CDR1 SGHAT, CDR2 FQNNGV. Trimming pared 5 bases from V and 8 bases from J, leaving 15 bases between. There are 14 residues in the CDR3. For the CDR3, the DNA is TGTGCCAGCAGCCGCTCGAGGGGAGGGGAAAAACTGTTTTTT. This encodes CASSRSRGGEKLFF. Variable domain in full (rest from reference TRBV11-2 and TRBJ1-4): EAGVAQSPRYKIIEKRQSVAFWCNPISGHATLYWYQQILGQGPKLLIQFQNNGVVDDSQLPKDRFSAERLKGVDSTLKIQPAKLEDSAVYLCASSRSRGGEKLFFGSGTQLSVL.

This clonotype has ten or more counts. Being one base from a much bigger clone, this may be a read error. The chain joins TRBV2 to TRBJ2-5, with 9 bases matching TRBD2. Germline CDR1 reads SNHLY; CDR2 reads FYNNEI. This CDR3 contains 15 residues. V was pared by 4 bases and J by 11 bases, with 14 bases of the junction left unmatched. CDR3 amino acids: CASSVSLAGLNEQYF. CDR3 DNA: TGTGCCAGCAGTGTGTCCCTAGCGGGGTTGAATGAGCAGTACTTC.

In its sample, this clonotype was seen many times. The chain carries TRBV20-1 and TRBJ2-4; TRBD2 might be the D (6 bases). This CDR3 region has 13 residues. Germline V CDR1 and CDR2: DFQATT, SNEGSKA (reference sequence). Trimming pared 3 bases from V and 9 bases from J, leaving 15 bases between. The CDR3 sequence is CSARGGLGVIQYF. CDR3 DNA sequence: TGCAGTGCTAGGGGGGGTCTGGGTGTCATTCAGTACTTC.

V usage is TRBV3-1 and J usage is TRBJ1-2, with TRBD1 as a possible D gene (5 bases). Germline V gene lookup returns CDR1 LGHDT and CDR2 YNNKEL (reference sequence). This CDR3 contains 14 residues. Trimming took off 3 bases at V and 7 bases at J, with 15 bases between the two ends. Here the CDR3 reads CASSHSGQGCGYTF. As DNA, the CDR3 is TGTGCCAGCAGCCACTCTGGGCAGGGCTGTGGCTACACCTTC.

With regard to this clonotype: The junction does not match germline at one end; this may be a read error. The V and J genes are TRBV6-6 and TRBJ1-1; 8 bases are a match to TRBD1. CDR1 is MNHNY and CDR2 is SVGAGI in the germline V gene (reference sequence). The CDR3 is made up of 13 amino acids. The CDR3 protein is CASTQQGGTEGFF. DNA of the CDR3: TGTGCCAGCACCCAACAGGGGGGAACTGAAGGTTTCTTT.

In this sample, this clonotype turned up many times. This clone may be a read error of a much larger clone one base away. V and J are TRBV15 and TRBJ2-1; TRBD2 agrees at 9 bases. The end of the DNA fits TRBJ2-7 better, so the J call may be wrong. There are 15 residues in the CDR3. CDR1 LNHNV and CDR2 YYDKDF come from the germline V gene (reference sequence). In DNA, the CDR3 is TGTGCCACCAGCTTAGCGGGGGCATACTACAATGAGCAGTACTTC. Translating gives CATSLAGAYYNEQYF.

This clonotype was observed a few times. It may be a read error: a sequence one base away is much more abundant. The chain couples TRBV7-2 to TRBJ1-2; D may be TRBD1 (6 bases). Trimming shortened V by 8 bases and J by 4 bases, and 23 bases separated the two germline ends. The germline CDR1 and CDR2 sequences are SGHTA and FQGNSA. The CDR3 runs 16 residues. The CDR3 DNA reads TGTGCCAGCGAAACAGGGTTGGGAGGAGGTACCTATGGCTACACCTTC. Encoded protein: CASETGLGGGTYGYTF.

This clonotype was observed a few times. A much larger clonotype is one base distant, so this may be a read error. The CDR3 DNA reads TGTGCCAGCAGGGACTGGCTGGCCTCCAATGAGCAGTACTTC. Translation: CASRDWLASNEQYF. The chain couples TRBV7-2 to TRBJ2-7, with TRBD2 as a possible D gene (5 bases). The germline gives CDR1 SGHTA, CDR2 FQGNSA. The ends were cut back, 6 bases at V and 7 bases at J, with 19 bases in the middle. This CDR3 contains 14 residues.

The V gene is TRBV6-5, the J gene TRBJ2-1; 12 positions match TRBD2. The CDR3 sequence is 13 residues long. The germline CDR1 and CDR2 sequences are MNHEY and SVGAGI. With V trimmed by 2 bases and J by 15 bases, 5 bases remained unmatched. CDR3 sequence (DNA): TGTGCCAGCAGTTACCGGCTAGCGGGGGGGCTGTTCTTC. Residues: CASSYRLAGGLFF.

J is TRBJ2-3 and V is TRBV30; the D is unclear. CDR1 is GTSNPN, CDR2 SVGIG, per germline (reference sequence). V gave up 2 bases and J gave up 3 bases, with 3 bases separating them. The CDR3 covers 11 residues. The CDR3, as DNA: TGTGCCTGGAGTTCGACAGATACGCAGTATTTT. It encodes CAWSSTDTQYF.

This clonotype was detected many times. The chain links TRBV5-1 to TRBJ2-3; TRBD1 might be the D (5 bases). The V end lost 0 bases, the J end lost 2 bases, and 13 bases lay between the germline ends. This CDR3 is 16 amino acids long. Germline V gene sequence: CDR1 SGHRS, CDR2 YFSETQ. CDR3 DNA: TGCGCCAGCAGCTTGGCGAGCAGTGGGGCCACAGATACGCAGTATTTT. As protein: CASSLASSGATDTQYF.

This sequence joins TRBV5-1 and TRBJ2-5; D possibly corresponds to TRBD1 (6 bases). The V and J ends lost 1 base and 11 bases respectively, with 21 bases between them. The CDR3 consists of 15 residues. The V gene's germline CDR1 is SGHRS and CDR2 YFSETQ. The CDR3 sequence is CASSLPRRGHNEQYF. CDR3 in DNA: TGCGCCAGCAGCTTGCCGAGACGGGGACACAATGAGCAGTACTTC. Full variable domain (rest looked up from reference TRBV5-1 and TRBJ2-5): KAGVTQTPRYLIKTRGQQVTLSCSPISGHRSVSWYQQTPGQGLQFLFEYFSETQRNKGNFPGRFSGRQFSNSRSEMNVSTLELGDSALYLCASSLPRRGHNEQYFGPGTRLLVL.

In its sample, this clonotype was seen a few times. The chain joins TRBV10-2 to TRBJ1-5; the D gene is possibly TRBD1 (5 bases). Germline V CDR1 and CDR2: WSHSY, SAAADI. The CDR3 is 17 residues long. Trimming removed 4 bases at V and 2 bases at J, with 18 bases between. CDR3 loop: CASSGRAGFVGNQPQHF. CDR3 nucleotides: TGCGCCAGCAGTGGTAGGGCAGGGTTCGTGGGCAATCAGCCCCAGCATTTT.

This clonotype was picked up many times. V and J are TRBV7-2 and TRBJ2-1; D may be TRBD1 or TRBD2 (5 bases each). There are 15 residues in the CDR3. With 3 bases removed from V and 0 bases from J, the gap between germline ends came to 9 bases. Germline V lookup: CDR1 SGHTA, CDR2 FQGNSA. The CDR3 region is CASSLRGPSYNEQFF. The CDR3 coding sequence is TGTGCCAGCAGCTTGAGGGGCCCCTCCTACAATGAGCAGTTCTTC.

This clonotype was recorded a few times. The chain joins TRBV18 to TRBJ1-1; the D gene is possibly TRBD1 (5 bases). The V gene's germline CDR1 is KGHSH and CDR2 LQKENI. V lost 5 bases to trimming and J lost 5 bases, with 18 bases between them. The CDR3 is made up of 15 amino acids. The CDR3 loop reads CASSVLPGGSTEAFF. The CDR3 DNA is TGTGCCAGCTCAGTATTGCCCGGGGGTTCTACTGAAGCTTTCTTT.

This clonotype was counted at least ten times. The chain joins TRBV20-1 to TRBJ2-3, with 12 bases lining up with TRBD2. CDR3 size: 17 residues. The V segment lost 1 base and the J segment 0 bases; nucleotides outside the gene matches: 5. Germline CDR1 and CDR2: DFQATT and SNEGSKA (reference sequence). The CDR3, as DNA: TGCAGTGCTAGAGGGACTAGCGGGGCCACTAGCACAGATACGCAGTATTTT. This codes for CSARGTSGATSTDTQYF.

This clonotype was observed a handful of times. The V gene is TRBV11-2, the J gene TRBJ2-3, with unresolved D. Germline V lookup: CDR1 SGHAT, CDR2 FQNNGV. Trimming left V 5 bases short and J 10 bases short, with 7 bases between. The CDR3 extends over 10 amino acids. CDR3 amino acids: CASSGVSQYF. As DNA, the CDR3 is TGTGCCAGCAGCGGTGTATCGCAGTATTTT.